This is a list of T cell receptor beta chains from one sample in a study of CD8 T cells in Susac syndrome. MiXCR, run by TCRdb on the immunoSEQ multiplex PCR reads, gives a single entry per CDR3 protein. The sample has 170,000 or so distinct CDR3 sequences, 95% to 97% seen once; the top ten hold about 0.12%. The sequencing sample was made of CD4+ T cells from PBMCs. The receptor set was obtained from a human donor with Susac syndrome. The CDR3 runs from the conserved cysteine through the conserved F or W. Fields, in order: V gene, J gene, D gene, clone size, CDR3 DNA, CDR3 protein. The D gene is left open where the match is weak. Clone size appears in some rows only: once, few, many, or a class for an expanded clone.

v_gene: TRBV4-2
j_gene: TRBJ2-3
d_gene: .
abundance: .
CDR3nt: TGTGCCAGCAGCCGTAGCCCCGGCACAGATACGCAGTATTTT
CDR3aa: CASSRSPGTDTQYF

v_gene: TRBV11-2
j_gene: TRBJ2-5
d_gene: .
abundance: once
CDR3nt: TGTGCCAGCAGCTTACAAAGGGTTCAGCAAGAGACCCAGTACTTC
CDR3aa: CASSLQRVQQETQYF

v_gene: TRBV20-1
j_gene: TRBJ2-1
d_gene: TRBD2
abundance: .
CDR3nt: TGCAGTGTCGACGCGGGAGCCCCCTACAATGAGCAGTTCTTC
CDR3aa: CSVDAGAPYNEQFF

v_gene: TRBV4-1
j_gene: TRBJ1-4
d_gene: .
abundance: .
CDR3nt: TGCGCCAGCAGCCATATTAGTTCGGGAACCGACGTAAAACTGTTTTTT
CDR3aa: CASSHISSGTDVKLFF

v_gene: TRBV4-3
j_gene: TRBJ2-1
d_gene: .
abundance: .
CDR3nt: TGCGCCAGCAGCCAAGATGACTCACCTTTAGTTTACAATGAGCAGTTCTTC
CDR3aa: CASSQDDSPLVYNEQFF

v_gene: TRBV4-3
j_gene: TRBJ1-2
d_gene: .
abundance: .
CDR3nt: TGCGCCAGCAGCCAAGGGGAAGGGGAATATGGCTACACCTTC
CDR3aa: CASSQGEGEYGYTF

v_gene: TRBV27
j_gene: TRBJ2-3
d_gene: .
abundance: .
CDR3nt: TGTGCCAGCGCGGGGGCTGACACAGATACGCAGTATTTT
CDR3aa: CASAGADTDTQYF

v_gene: TRBV9
j_gene: TRBJ2-1
d_gene: TRBD1
abundance: .
CDR3nt: TGTGCCAGCAGCGTAGAGGGGGATTGGGTAGGGGGCATTGAGCAGTTCTTC
CDR3aa: CASSVEGDWVGGIEQFF

v_gene: TRBV20-1
j_gene: TRBJ2-3
d_gene: TRBD2
abundance: .
CDR3nt: TGCAGTGCTCCAGCCGAGCGGGGGCGGCGGGTCGATACGCAGTATTTT
CDR3aa: CSAPAERGRRVDTQYF

v_gene: TRBV15
j_gene: TRBJ2-2
d_gene: .
abundance: .
CDR3nt: TGTGCCACCAGCAGAGCCACAGGGTCGAACACCGGGGAGCTGTTTTTT
CDR3aa: CATSRATGSNTGELFF

v_gene: TRBV9
j_gene: TRBJ2-5
d_gene: TRBD1
abundance: .
CDR3nt: TGTGCCAGCAGCGTAGGGGGTACTACAGGGGGCCAAGAGACCCAGTACTTC
CDR3aa: CASSVGGTTGGQETQYF

v_gene: TRBV5-1
j_gene: TRBJ2-3
d_gene: .
abundance: once
CDR3nt: TGCGCCAGCAGCAACCTAGCAATGGCCACAGATACGCAGTATTTT
CDR3aa: CASSNLAMATDTQYF

v_gene: TRBV14
j_gene: TRBJ1-6
d_gene: TRBD1
abundance: .
CDR3nt: TGTGCCAGCAGCCAAGTAGGGGGCCTCTATAATTCACCCCTCCACTTT
CDR3aa: CASSQVGGLYNSPLHF

v_gene: TRBV5-4
j_gene: TRBJ2-3
d_gene: .
abundance: .
CDR3nt: TGTGCCAGCAGCTTGGTCGGGAAGGATACGCAGTATTTT
CDR3aa: CASSLVGKDTQYF

v_gene: TRBV7-9
j_gene: TRBJ1-3
d_gene: .
abundance: .
CDR3nt: TGTGCCAGCAGCTTGGGACATGACAACTCTGGAAACACCATATATTTT
CDR3aa: CASSLGHDNSGNTIYF

v_gene: TRBV18
j_gene: TRBJ2-5
d_gene: .
abundance: .
CDR3nt: TGTGCCAGCTCACCACCGAGCAGGACCCAAGAGACCCAGTACTTC
CDR3aa: CASSPPSRTQETQYF

v_gene: TRBV29-1
j_gene: TRBJ1-1
d_gene: TRBD1
abundance: .
CDR3nt: TGCAGCTTCGGACAGGGGCATATGAACACTGAAGCTTTCTTT
CDR3aa: CSFGQGHMNTEAFF

v_gene: TRBV20-1
j_gene: TRBJ2-4
d_gene: TRBD2
abundance: .
CDR3nt: TGCAGTGCTAGGACGGGGGGGCCTCCAAACATTCAGTACTTC
CDR3aa: CSARTGGPPNIQYF

v_gene: TRBV29-1
j_gene: TRBJ2-1
d_gene: TRBD2
abundance: .
CDR3nt: TGCAGCGTTGTAACACGGACTAGCGGGGGGTACGACTCCTACAATGAGCAGTTCTTC
CDR3aa: CSVVTRTSGGYDSYNEQFF

v_gene: TRBV4-3
j_gene: TRBJ1-5
d_gene: .
abundance: .
CDR3nt: TGCGCCAGCAGCCCAGACCCCTCAATGTCACCCCAGCATTTT
CDR3aa: CASSPDPSMSPQHF

v_gene: TRBV6-5
j_gene: TRBJ1-1
d_gene: .
abundance: .
CDR3nt: TGTGCCAGCAGTTCTGGGCAGGCAGTTGAAGCTTTCTTT
CDR3aa: CASSSGQAVEAFF

v_gene: TRBV7-2
j_gene: TRBJ1-2
d_gene: TRBD1
abundance: .
CDR3nt: TGTGCCAGCAGCCCGACCCGGGACAGCTATGGCTACACCTTC
CDR3aa: CASSPTRDSYGYTF

v_gene: TRBV20-1
j_gene: TRBJ1-1
d_gene: .
abundance: .
CDR3nt: TGCAGTGCTAGAGTGGCCGAAGGAGCTTTCTTT
CDR3aa: CSARVAEGAFF

v_gene: TRBV29-1
j_gene: TRBJ1-2
d_gene: .
abundance: .
CDR3nt: TGCAGCGTTGAAATACAGGGAAACGGTGGCTACACCTTC
CDR3aa: CSVEIQGNGGYTF

v_gene: TRBV18
j_gene: TRBJ2-5
d_gene: .
abundance: .
CDR3nt: TGTGCCAGCTCGCAACAAGGGGAGGAGACCCAGTACTTC
CDR3aa: CASSQQGEETQYF

v_gene: TRBV5-6
j_gene: TRBJ2-6
d_gene: .
abundance: .
CDR3nt: TGTGCCAGCACCGGGCCCTACTCTGGGGCCAACGTCCTGACTTTC
CDR3aa: CASTGPYSGANVLTF

v_gene: TRBV5-1
j_gene: TRBJ2-7
d_gene: .
abundance: .
CDR3nt: TGCGCCAGCAGCTTGGAATCTCCCGGAGTCCCAGCGGAGCAGTACTTC
CDR3aa: CASSLESPGVPAEQYF

v_gene: TRBV15
j_gene: TRBJ2-1
d_gene: TRBD2
abundance: .
CDR3nt: TGTGCCACCGGAAGACTAGCGGGCTTCAATGAGCAGTTCTTC
CDR3aa: CATGRLAGFNEQFF

v_gene: TRBV29-1
j_gene: TRBJ2-7
d_gene: TRBD1
abundance: .
CDR3nt: TGCAGCGTTGTTCCACAGGGGAAATACGAGCAGTACTTC
CDR3aa: CSVVPQGKYEQYF